This T cell receptor (beta chain) originates from a study of T cells in localized non-small cell lung cancer. Whole-study results and caveats: A median of 57 of the top 100 tumor clones appeared in adjacent lung, which was paired and uninvolved.

CDR3 length: 16 amino acids. The V end was cut by 3 bases, the J end by 3 bases, with 18 bases between. The germline V gene encodes CDR1 SGHRS and CDR2 YFSETQ. This clone showed up just a few times. Its target is unknown. Profiling relied on immunoSEQ multiplex PCR, and the TCRdb table lists in-frame clones only, not all of them. The repertoire includes 8,500 to 13,000 clones, approximately 48% of them detected once, and more than 4% sits in the top ten. This sample comprised lymph node tissue, obtained before any cancer treatment. The receptor's source is a woman between 40 and 69 years old with stage II squamous cell lung carcinoma. The gene calls are TRBV5-1 and TRBJ1-1; D is possibly TRBD1 (5 bases). CDR3 protein: CASSSRLQGTDTEAFF. The CDR3 DNA follows: TGCGCCAGCAGCTCACGATTGCAGGGAACCGACACTGAAGCTTTCTTT. Drawing the rest from reference TRBV5-1 and TRBJ1-1, the complete variable domain is KAGVTQTPRYLIKTRGQQVTLSCSPISGHRSVSWYQQTPGQGLQFLFEYFSETQRNKGNFPGRFSGRQFSNSRSEMNVSTLELGDSALYLCASSSRLQGTDTEAFFGQGTRLTVV.